This TCR beta chain derives from a study of T-cell reconstitution after alpha-beta-depleted transplantation in children. V lost 0 bases and J lost 8, with 8 bases in between. This CDR3 has 13 amino acids. Germline loops: CDR1 SGHRS, CDR2 YFSETQ. The study's findings and limits: Surviving recipient cells, namely T cells and thymic progenitors, were the source of high day-60 TCRbeta diversity in some patients.

This clonotype was seen at least ten times. Its antigen remains unidentified. During its preparation, the TCRbeta library received unique molecular identifiers. One entry per CDR3 protein, called by TCRdb with MiXCR from the PCR reads. The data show about a million distinct CDR3 sequences, roughly 29% seen once. This sample comprised PBMCs, mostly from graft donor cells, obtained 360 days after TCRalphabeta/CD19-depleted stem cell transplant. The clonotype originates from a boy younger than two who had a stem cell transplant for SCID, so the T cells may come from the graft donor. J is TRBJ2-2 and V is TRBV5-1; D unclear. CDR3 bases: TGCGCCAGCAGCTTGGTGGCTTTTGGGGAGCTGTTTTTT. It specifies CASSLVAFGELFF.